The entry below describes one T cell receptor beta chain. Its antigen remains unknown. The donors formed part of the roughly 120-subject validation cohort, distinct from the approximately 670-subject first cohort. The data were taken from a study of cytomegalovirus exposure and HLA in healthy donors. Study-wide points: Most observed TCR sequences were rare, whereas some public TCRs were detected in many donors.

V trimming: 6 bases; J trimming: 0 bases; junction bases outside the gene matches: 9. The CDR3 sequence is 16 residues long. The germline gives CDR1 MNHNY, CDR2 SVGAGI (reference sequence). Only in-frame clones appear in the TCRdb table, and some are missing; sequencing was by immunoSEQ multiplex PCR. Of more than 95,000 clones in the sample, 86% were seen once. The TCR originated in a man aged 18 to 30 in good health and CMV-seronegative. The chain recombines TRBV6-6 with TRBJ2-7; 9 bases fit TRBD1. Sequencing was performed on PBMCs. In DNA, the CDR3 is TGTGCCAGCAGCCTACGACAGGGGGATAACTCCTACGAGCAGTACTTC. It is translated as CASSLRQGDNSYEQYF.